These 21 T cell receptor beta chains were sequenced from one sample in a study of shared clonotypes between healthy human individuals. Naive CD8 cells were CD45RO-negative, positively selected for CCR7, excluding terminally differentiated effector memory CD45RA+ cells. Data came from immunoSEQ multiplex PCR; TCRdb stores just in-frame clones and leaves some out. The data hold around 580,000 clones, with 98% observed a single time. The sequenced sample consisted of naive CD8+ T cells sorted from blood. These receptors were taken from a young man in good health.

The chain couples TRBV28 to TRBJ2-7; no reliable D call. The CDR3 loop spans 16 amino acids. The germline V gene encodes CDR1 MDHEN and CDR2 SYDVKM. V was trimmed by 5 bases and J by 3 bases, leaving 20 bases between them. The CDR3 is CASSGPPTVDNYEQYF. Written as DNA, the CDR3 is TGTGCCAGCAGTGGACCTCCCACTGTTGACAACTACGAGCAGTACTTC.

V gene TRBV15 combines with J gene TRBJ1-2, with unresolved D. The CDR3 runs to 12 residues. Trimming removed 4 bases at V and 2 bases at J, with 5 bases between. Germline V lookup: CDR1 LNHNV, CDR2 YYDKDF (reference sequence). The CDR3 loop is CATSKDNYGYTF. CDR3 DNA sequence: TGTGCCACCAGCAAGGACAACTATGGCTACACCTTC.

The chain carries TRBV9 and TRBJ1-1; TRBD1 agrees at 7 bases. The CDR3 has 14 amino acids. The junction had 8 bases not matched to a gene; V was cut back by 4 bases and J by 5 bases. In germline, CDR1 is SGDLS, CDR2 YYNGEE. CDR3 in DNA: TGTGCCAGCAGCCCCCGGACAGGAGGGACTGAAGCTTTCTTT. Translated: CASSPRTGGTEAFF.

CDR3 coding DNA: TGCAGCGCCCTGGGCCTCATGGATAACTATGGCTACACCTTC. Encoded protein: CSALGLMDNYGYTF. The chain is built from TRBV29-1 and TRBJ1-2; D ambiguous. Germline values: CDR1 SQVTM, CDR2 ANQGSEA. The V and J ends lost 7 bases and 1 base respectively, with 16 bases between them. This CDR3 has 14 amino acids. The full variable domain, completed using reference TRBV29-1 and TRBJ1-2, is SAVISQKPSRDICQRGTSLTIQCQVDSQVTMMFWYRQQPGQSLTLIATANQGSEATYESGFVIDKFPISRPNLTFSTLTVSNMSPEDSSIYLCSALGLMDNYGYTFGSGTRLTVV.

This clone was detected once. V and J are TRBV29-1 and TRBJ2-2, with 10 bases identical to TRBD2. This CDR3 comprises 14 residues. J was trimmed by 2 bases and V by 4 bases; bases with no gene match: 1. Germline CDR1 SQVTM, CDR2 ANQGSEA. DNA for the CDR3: TGCAGCGTTGCTAGCGGGGGTAACACCGGGGAGCTGTTTTTT. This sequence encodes CSVASGGNTGELFF.

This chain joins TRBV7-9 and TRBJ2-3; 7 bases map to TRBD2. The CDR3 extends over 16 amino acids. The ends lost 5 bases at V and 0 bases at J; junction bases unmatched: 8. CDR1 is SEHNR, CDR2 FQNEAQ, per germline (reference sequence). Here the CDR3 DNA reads TGTGCCAGCAGCGAAACTGGACTAGAGAGCACAGATACGCAGTATTTT. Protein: CASSETGLESTDTQYF.

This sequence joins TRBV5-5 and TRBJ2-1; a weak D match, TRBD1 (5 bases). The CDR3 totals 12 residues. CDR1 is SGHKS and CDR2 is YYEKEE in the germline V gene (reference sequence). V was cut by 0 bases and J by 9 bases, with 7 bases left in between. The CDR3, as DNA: TGTGCCAGCAGCTTGGGGGGCGTTGAGCAGTTCTTC. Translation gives CASSLGGVEQFF.

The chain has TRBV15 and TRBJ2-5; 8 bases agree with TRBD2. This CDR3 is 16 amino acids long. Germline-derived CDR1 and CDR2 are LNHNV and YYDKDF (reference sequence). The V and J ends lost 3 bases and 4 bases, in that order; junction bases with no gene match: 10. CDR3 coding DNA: TGTGCCACCAGCAGCTTGAGAAGCGGGAGTAGAGAGACCCAGTACTTC. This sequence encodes CATSSLRSGSRETQYF.

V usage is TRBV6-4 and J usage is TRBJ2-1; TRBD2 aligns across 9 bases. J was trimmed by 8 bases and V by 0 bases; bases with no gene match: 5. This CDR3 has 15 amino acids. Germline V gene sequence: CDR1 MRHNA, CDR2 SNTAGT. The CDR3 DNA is TGTGCCAGCAGTGACTCGGGACTAGCCCGCGATGAGCAGTTCTTC. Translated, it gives CASSDSGLARDEQFF.

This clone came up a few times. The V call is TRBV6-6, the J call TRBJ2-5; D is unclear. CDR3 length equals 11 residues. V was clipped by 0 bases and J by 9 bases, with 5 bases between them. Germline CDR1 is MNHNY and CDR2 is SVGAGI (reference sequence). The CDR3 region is CASSYSMAQYF. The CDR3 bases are TGTGCCAGCAGTTACTCGATGGCCCAGTACTTC.

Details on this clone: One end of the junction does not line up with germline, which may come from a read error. CDR3 in DNA: TGTGCCAGCGGAATCGACCAGAACGGGGGAGCTTTT. It translates to CASGIDQNGGAF. This chain connects TRBV27 to TRBJ2-3; possibly TRBD2 for D (6 bases). Germline CDR1 reads MNHEY; CDR2 reads SMNVEV (reference sequence). The CDR3 contains 12 residues.

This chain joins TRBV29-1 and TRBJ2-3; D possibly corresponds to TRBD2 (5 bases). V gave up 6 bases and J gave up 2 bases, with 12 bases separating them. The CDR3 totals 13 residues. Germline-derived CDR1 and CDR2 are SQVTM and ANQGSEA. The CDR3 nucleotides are TGCAGCGTCCCGGAGGTGTCCACAGATACGCAGTATTTT. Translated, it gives CSVPEVSTDTQYF.

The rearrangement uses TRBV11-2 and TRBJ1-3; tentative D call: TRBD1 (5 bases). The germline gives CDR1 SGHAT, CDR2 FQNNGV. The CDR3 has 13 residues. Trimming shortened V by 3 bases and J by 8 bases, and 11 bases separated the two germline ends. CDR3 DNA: TGTGCCAGCAGCTTGCAGGGTGCGTACACCATATATTTT. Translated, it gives CASSLQGAYTIYF.

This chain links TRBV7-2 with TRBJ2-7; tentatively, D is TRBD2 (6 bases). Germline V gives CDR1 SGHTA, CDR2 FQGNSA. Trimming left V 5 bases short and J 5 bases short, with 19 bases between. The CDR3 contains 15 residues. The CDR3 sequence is CASSISGVWLDEQYF. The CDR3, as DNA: TGTGCCAGCAGCATTAGCGGCGTCTGGCTGGACGAGCAGTACTTC.

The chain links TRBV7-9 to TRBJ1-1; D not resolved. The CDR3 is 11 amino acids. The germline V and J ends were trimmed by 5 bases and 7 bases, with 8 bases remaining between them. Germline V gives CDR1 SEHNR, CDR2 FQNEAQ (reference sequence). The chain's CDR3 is CASSPTVEAFF. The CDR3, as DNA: TGTGCCAGCAGCCCCACGGTTGAAGCTTTCTTT.

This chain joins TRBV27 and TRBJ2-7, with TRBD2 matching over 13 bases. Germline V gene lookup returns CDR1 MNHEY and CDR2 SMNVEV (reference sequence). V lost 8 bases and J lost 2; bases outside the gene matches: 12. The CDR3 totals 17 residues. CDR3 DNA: TGTGCCAGCGAGGGGTGGACTAGCGGGAGTGTGGCCTACGAGCAGTACTTC. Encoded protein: CASEGWTSGSVAYEQYF.

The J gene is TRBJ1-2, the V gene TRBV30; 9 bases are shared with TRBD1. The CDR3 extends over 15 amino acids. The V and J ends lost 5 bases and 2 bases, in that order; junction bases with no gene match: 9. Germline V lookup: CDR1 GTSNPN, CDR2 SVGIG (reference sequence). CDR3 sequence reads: CAWRLLGTGNYGYTF. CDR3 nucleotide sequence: TGTGCCTGGCGGTTACTAGGGACAGGGAACTATGGCTACACCTTC.

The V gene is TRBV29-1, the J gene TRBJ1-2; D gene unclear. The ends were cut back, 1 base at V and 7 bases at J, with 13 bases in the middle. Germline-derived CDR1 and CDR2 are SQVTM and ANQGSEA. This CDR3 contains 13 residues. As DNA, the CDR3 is TGCAGCGTTGAAGGCAGACGATATGGTGGCTACACCTTC. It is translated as CSVEGRRYGGYTF.

CDR3 residues: CATYRIPGNTIYF. CDR3 nucleotides: TGTGCCACCTATCGAATTCCTGGAAACACCATATATTTT. This chain joins TRBV6-5 and TRBJ1-3; D gene unclear. CDR3 length: 13 residues. Germline CDR1 reads MNHEY; CDR2 reads SVGAGI. With 10 bases removed from V and 2 bases from J, the gap between germline ends came to 12 bases.

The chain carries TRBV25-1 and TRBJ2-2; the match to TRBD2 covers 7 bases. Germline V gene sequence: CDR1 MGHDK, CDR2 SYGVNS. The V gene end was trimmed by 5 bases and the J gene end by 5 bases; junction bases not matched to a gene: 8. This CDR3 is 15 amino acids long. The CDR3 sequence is CASSTGRVGTGELFF. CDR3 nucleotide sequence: TGTGCCAGCAGTACTGGGAGGGTGGGGACCGGGGAGCTGTTTTTT.

CDR3 sequence reads: CASSRRQGKFSGNTIYF. In nucleotides, the CDR3 is TGTGCCAGCAGCCGAAGACAGGGGAAGTTCTCTGGAAACACCATATATTTT. V and J are TRBV5-6 and TRBJ1-3, with 8 bases lining up with TRBD1. The CDR3 sequence is 17 residues long. V shed 4 bases, J shed 0 bases, and the junction held 9 bases outside the gene matches. CDR1 and CDR2 (germline): SGHDT, YYEEEE.